The following is a TCR beta chain sequence with its context. Only in-frame clones appear in the TCRdb table, and some are missing; sequencing was by immunoSEQ multiplex PCR. The table has about 70,000 clones, almost 95% seen once. The entry originates in a study of T cell changes during pregnancy in multiple sclerosis. V was trimmed by 5 bases and J by 3 bases, leaving 14 bases between them. The CDR3 runs 15 residues. Germline V gene sequence: CDR1 SEHNR, CDR2 FQNEAQ (reference sequence). The starting material was CD8+ T cells from peripheral blood mononuclear cells, obtained in the third trimester of pregnancy. The V and J genes are TRBV7-9 and TRBJ1-5, with D perhaps TRBD1 (5 bases). The sequence derives from a female donor in good health, enrolled as a control in a pregnancy study. CDR3 sequence (DNA): TGTGCCAGCAGCCCGATGGGGGGACCCAATCAGCCCCAGCATTTT. Its protein product is CASSPMGGPNQPQHF.